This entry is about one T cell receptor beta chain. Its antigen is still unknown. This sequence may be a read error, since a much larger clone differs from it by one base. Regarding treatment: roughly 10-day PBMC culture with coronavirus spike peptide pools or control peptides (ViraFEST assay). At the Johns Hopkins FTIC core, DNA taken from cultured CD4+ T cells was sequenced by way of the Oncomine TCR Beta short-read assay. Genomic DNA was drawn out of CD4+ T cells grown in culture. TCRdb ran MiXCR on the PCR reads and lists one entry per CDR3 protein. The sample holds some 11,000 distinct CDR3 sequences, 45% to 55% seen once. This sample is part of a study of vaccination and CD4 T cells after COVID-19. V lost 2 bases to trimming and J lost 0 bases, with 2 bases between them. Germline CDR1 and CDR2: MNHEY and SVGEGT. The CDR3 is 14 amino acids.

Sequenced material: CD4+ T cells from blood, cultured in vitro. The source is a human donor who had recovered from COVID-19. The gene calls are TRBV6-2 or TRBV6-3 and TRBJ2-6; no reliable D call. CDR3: CASSYNSGANVLTF. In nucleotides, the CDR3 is TGTGCCAGCAGTTACAACTCTGGGGCCAACGTCCTGACTTTC.